The 8 T cell receptor beta chains below come from one sample, sequenced in a study of T cells in Graves' hyperthyroidism and ophthalmopathy. Amplification of TCR beta CDR3 regions was performed using RNA transcripts as template. The TCR CDR3 first-round RT-PCR relied on the HTBI primer set. TCRdb re-analysed the multiplex PCR reads in MiXCR, keeping a single row per CDR3 protein. The sample has 500,000 to 800,000 distinct CDR3 sequences; less than 45% are singletons. The sequencing input was peripheral blood or thyroid tissue (not recorded which). The receptors here all came from an adult man with Graves' disease, either hyperthyroidism or ophthalmopathy (not recorded which).

This clonotype was found many times. The rearrangement uses TRBV10-3 and TRBJ2-2, with D tentatively TRBD2 (5 bases). The V end was cut by 11 bases, the J end by 0 bases, with 7 bases between. Germline V CDR1 and CDR2: ENHRY, SYGVKD. This CDR3 comprises 12 residues. CDR3 sequence reads: CAAGPNTGELFF. CDR3 coding DNA: TGTGCCGCGGGTCCGAACACCGGGGAGCTGTTTTTT.

Remarks on this clonotype: An end of the junction does not agree with germline; a read error may underlie this. The chain carries TRBV7-7 and TRBJ2-3; D may match TRBD1 or TRBD2 (5 bases each). CDR3 length: 15 residues. Germline V gene data show CDR1 as SSHAT and CDR2 as FNYEAQ (reference sequence). The CDR3: CASSPGGGNTDTQYF. CDR3 nucleotides: TGTGCTAGCAGCCCTGGTGGGGGAAACACAGATACGCAGTATTTT.

V and J are TRBV2 and TRBJ1-5; 7 bases agree with TRBD1. The CDR3 consists of 15 residues. CDR1 and CDR2 (germline): SNHLY, FYNNEI. After removal of 6 bases from V and 7 bases from J, the junction contained 12 bases not matched to a gene. The CDR3 DNA is TGTGCCAGCAGGGCAGGGGGTAGGAGCCACCAGCCCCAGCATTTT. Translated, it gives CASRAGGRSHQPQHF. The full variable domain, rest sourced from reference TRBV2 and TRBJ1-5, is EPEVTQTPSHQVTQMGQEVILRCVPISNHLYFYWYRQILGQKVEFLVSFYNNEISEKSEIFDDQFSVERPDGSNFTLKIRSTKLEDSAMYFCASRAGGRSHQPQHFGDGTRLSIL.

Ten or more counts support this clonotype. V is TRBV2 and J is TRBJ1-1; tentative D call: TRBD1 (6 bases). CDR1 is SNHLY and CDR2 is FYNNEI in the germline V gene. This CDR3 comprises 13 residues. V was trimmed by 10 bases and J by 5 bases, leaving 17 bases between them. CDR3 bases: TGTGCCACCCGAAAGGAGGGGGTTACTGAAGCTTTCTTT. The encoded protein is CATRKEGVTEAFF.

This clonotype was seen ten or more times. V usage is TRBV2 and J usage is TRBJ1-6; D is unresolved. CDR3 length: 13 amino acids. Trimming removed 6 bases from V and 9 bases from J, with 12 bases in between. The V gene's germline CDR1 is SNHLY and CDR2 FYNNEI. CDR3 DNA sequence: TGTGCCAGCAGGCGAGTCTCGGGTTCACCCCTCCACTTT. Translating it yields CASRRVSGSPLHF.

J is TRBJ2-2 and V is TRBV7-9; 7 positions agree with TRBD2. V lost 3 bases, J lost 3 bases, and 10 bases stayed unmatched. Germline CDR1 SEHNR, CDR2 FQNEAQ (reference sequence). The length of the CDR3 is 17 residues. The CDR3 nucleotides read TGTGCCAGCAGCTTGGTGTGGCGGGAGTTACACACCGGGGAGCTGTTTTTT. This gives the protein CASSLVWRELHTGELFF.

This clonotype was seen only a few times. V usage is TRBV7-2 and J usage is TRBJ1-2; tentative D call: TRBD1 (6 bases). The CDR3 totals 15 residues. The germline CDR1 and CDR2 sequences are SGHTA and FQGNSA. Trimming took off 7 bases at V and 0 bases at J, with 15 bases between the two ends. CDR3 in DNA: TGTGCCAGCACTCCAGGGGTGGGGGCTAACTATGGCTACACCTTC. The encoded protein is CASTPGVGANYGYTF.

This clonotype was seen repeatedly, ten times or more. The CDR3 is CASSPRTTEAFF. The CDR3 coding sequence is TGTGCCAGCAGCCCTCGTACTACTGAAGCTTTCTTT. The chain recombines TRBV7-2 with TRBJ1-1; D gene unclear. This CDR3 contains 12 residues. Trimming pared 5 bases from V and 5 bases from J, leaving 9 bases between. Germline V gene lookup returns CDR1 SGHTA and CDR2 FQGNSA.